A selection of T cell receptor beta chains follows, all from one sample in a study of blood T cell repertoires in COVID-19. Data came from immunoSEQ multiplex PCR; TCRdb stores just in-frame clones and leaves some out. The sample holds 120,000 or so clones; 79% are singletons and the top ten take under 45%. Input material: peripheral blood. The origin of the receptors is a man aged 35-49 years with active or convalescent COVID-19. Both conserved end residues are trimmed from each CDR3. Each record gives: J gene, V gene, clone size, CDR3 protein. Rows may omit the clone size; those that give it use once, few, many or a size class.

TRBJ1-6,TRBV6-5,few,AARTGANNSPLH
TRBJ1-2,TRBV19,NA,ASSIDRDVNYGYT
TRBJ2-1,TRBV6-5,few,ASSPTTSSSQF
TRBJ1-4,TRBV11-2,few,ASSLGQVGANEKLF
TRBJ1-3,TRBV5-1,NA,ASSLSGSGNTIY
TRBJ2-2,TRBV27,NA,ASSPTPGTNGELF
TRBJ1-2,TRBV5-1,NA,ASSLTPEGYGYT
TRBJ2-1,TRBV6-5,NA,ASSRGQGNYNEQF
TRBJ2-2,TRBV7-8,NA,ASSLSIAGANTGELF
TRBJ1-1,TRBV5-1,NA,ASSPQGVGSKTEAF
TRBJ1-1,TRBV14,NA,ASSQAVNTEAF
TRBJ1-2,TRBV19,NA,ASSMQGANGYT
TRBJ2-7,TRBV7-2,NA,ASSPAYEQY
TRBJ2-1,TRBV7-2,NA,ASSLVGTGGHNEQF
TRBJ2-1,TRBV24-1,once,ATSDAIWDSANNEQF
TRBJ1-6,TRBV6-2/TRBV6-3,many,ASSRPGTVNSPLH
TRBJ2-3,TRBV11-2,NA,ASSLDQDTQY
TRBJ2-6,TRBV3-1/TRBV3-2,NA,ASSLSKSPKLSGANVLT
TRBJ1-6,TRBV30,few,AWSRPPGQGKRGSPLH
TRBJ1-6,TRBV5-1,NA,ASSLLEDRGGSPLH
TRBJ2-3,TRBV19,few,ASSIQGASTDTQY
TRBJ2-7,TRBV29-1,NA,SVGAWQGNEQY
TRBJ2-1,TRBV12-3/TRBV12-4,once,ASSLLGAPILF
TRBJ2-7,TRBV6-5,few,ASSLTSGGAYEQY
TRBJ2-1,TRBV29-1,NA,SVGSSGSYNEQF
TRBJ1-3,TRBV7-9,NA,ASSQPTGGNTIY
TRBJ1-1,TRBV7-2,NA,ASSLDGVRTEAF
TRBJ1-2,TRBV18,few,ASSRSGTGDYGYT
TRBJ2-1,TRBV14,NA,ASSHHLIGQGKDEQF
TRBJ2-1,TRBV15,few,ATSSGLANEQF
TRBJ1-2,TRBV6-1,NA,ASSERPDRGGYT
TRBJ1-4,TRBV28,NA,ASSVPGQGIGKLF
TRBJ2-3,TRBV11-2,NA,ASRQSGGTDTQY
TRBJ1-6,TRBV28,NA,ASRVTGGQSPLH
TRBJ1-6,TRBV6-1,NA,ASSEVTYNSPLH
TRBJ2-3,TRBV28,NA,ASSSFKARGVATTDTQY
TRBJ1-1,TRBV27,few,ASSLTGAPEAF
TRBJ1-5,TRBV6-5,NA,ASSLTGLSDQPQH
TRBJ2-2,TRBV7-3,NA,ASSQEGYTGELF
TRBJ1-6,TRBV30,NA,AWNEGSYNSPLH
TRBJ2-7,TRBV7-2,NA,ASSLSGSSYEQY